These T cell receptor beta chains were read from a single sample in a study of cytomegalovirus exposure and HLA in healthy donors. The method was immunoSEQ multiplex PCR; TCRdb's version includes in-frame clones alone and lacks a portion of them. The record lists tens of thousands of clones, of which the ten most abundant hold about 3.6%. Sequenced input: PBMCs. Receptors were obtained from a woman aged 18-29 years in good health and CMV-seronegative. CDR3s include the opening cysteine and the closing phenylalanine or tryptophan. Fields, in order: V gene, D gene, J gene, CDR3 protein, CDR3 DNA. D genes are given only for firm matches.

>TRBV7-2|NA|TRBJ1-1
CASSLGEGSRAFF
TGTGCCAGCAGCTTAGGGGAGGGTAGTAGGGCTTTCTTT
>TRBV4-1|TRBD1|TRBJ1-1
CASSQVTGASEAFF
TGCGCCAGCAGCCAAGTTACAGGGGCCTCTGAAGCTTTCTTT
>TRBV7-3|NA|TRBJ2-3
CASSLLGGTPTDTQYF
TGTGCCAGCAGCTTATTGGGGGGGACACCCACAGATACGCAGTATTTT
>TRBV18|NA|TRBJ2-7
CASSLQTSYEQYF
TGTGCCAGCTCTCTTCAGACTAGCTACGAGCAGTACTTC
>TRBV30|NA|TRBJ1-2
CAWSDETVPTYGYTF
TGTGCCTGGAGTGACGAGACAGTCCCCACCTATGGCTACACCTTC
>TRBV15|NA|TRBJ2-1
CATSRGLYNEQFF
TGTGCCACCAGCAGAGGACTGTACAATGAGCAGTTCTTC
>TRBV9|TRBD1|TRBJ1-6
CASSATGEYSPLHF
TGTGCCAGCAGCGCGACAGGGGAGTACTCACCCCTCCACTTT
>TRBV6-5|TRBD1|TRBJ2-7
CASSRGQRAYEQYF
TGTGCCAGCAGTAGGGGACAGAGAGCCTACGAGCAGTACTTC
>TRBV30|NA|TRBJ1-1
CAWSRELTEAFF
TGTGCCTGGAGTCGGGAACTAACTGAAGCTTTCTTT
>TRBV4-1|NA|TRBJ2-7
CASSQSRDNTYEQYF
TGTGCCAGCAGCCAGTCTCGGGACAACACCTACGAGCAGTACTTC
>TRBV28|NA|TRBJ2-3
CASSSPRRETYTQYF
TGTGCCAGCAGTTCCCCACGACGGGAGACTTATACGCAGTATTTT
>TRBV2|NA|TRBJ2-2
CASSREDRGGELFF
TGTGCCAGCAGCAGGGAGGATCGAGGCGGGGAGCTGTTTTTT
>TRBV5-1|TRBD1|TRBJ2-7
CASSSGQGALGEQYF
TGCGCCAGCTCCAGCGGACAGGGGGCTTTGGGTGAGCAGTACTTC
>TRBV6-6|TRBD2|TRBJ2-7
CASSILPGGSYEQYF
TGTGCCAGCAGTATCCTACCGGGGGGATCCTACGAGCAGTACTTC
>TRBV29-1|TRBD1|TRBJ1-2
CSVDYRGGDYGYTF
TGCAGCGTTGACTACAGGGGGGGTGACTATGGCTACACCTTC
>TRBV5-4|NA|TRBJ2-1
CASSRKGVYRRGGDEQFF
TGTGCCAGCAGCCGCAAAGGAGTCTACCGGAGGGGTGGGGATGAGCAGTTCTTC
>TRBV9|NA|TRBJ2-7
CASSPRGGSYEQYF
TGTGCCAGCAGCCCCCGTGGGGGGAGCTACGAGCAGTACTTC
>TRBV30|TRBD2|TRBJ2-2
CAWSYSGLAGGTGELFF
TGTGCCTGGAGCTATTCCGGCCTAGCGGGAGGGACCGGGGAGCTGTTTTTT
>TRBV5-1|TRBD1|TRBJ1-4
CASSLWDSTTNEKLFF
TGCGCCAGCAGCTTGTGGGACAGTACAACTAATGAAAAACTGTTTTTT